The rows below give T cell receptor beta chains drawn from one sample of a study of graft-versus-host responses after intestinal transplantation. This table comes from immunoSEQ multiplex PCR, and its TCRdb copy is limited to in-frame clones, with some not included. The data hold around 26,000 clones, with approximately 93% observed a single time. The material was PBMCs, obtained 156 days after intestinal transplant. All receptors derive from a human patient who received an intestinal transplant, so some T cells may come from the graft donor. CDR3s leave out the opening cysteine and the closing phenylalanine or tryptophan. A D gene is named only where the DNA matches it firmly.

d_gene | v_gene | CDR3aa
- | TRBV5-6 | ASSPVLANEQF
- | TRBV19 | ASSTLSGQETQY
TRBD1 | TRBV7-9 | ASSLGGTGGYHEQY
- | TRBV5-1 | ASSLEGYEAF
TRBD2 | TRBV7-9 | ASSLPPIGTTHNEQF
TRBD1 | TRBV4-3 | ASSQNSGTGGFHTRETQY
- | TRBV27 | ASSSLLTAVSPLH
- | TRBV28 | ASSLMTNHNEQF
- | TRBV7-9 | ASSEGTGGHSPLH
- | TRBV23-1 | ASSQAGYYYGYT
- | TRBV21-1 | APRLVGKNIQY
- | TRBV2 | ASSGGWRSEAF
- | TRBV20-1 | SAHESDTQY
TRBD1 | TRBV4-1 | ASSQEDRVLNEQY
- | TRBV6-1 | ASSEYRVYEQY
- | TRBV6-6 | ASSYSQETYEQY
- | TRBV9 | ASSAGSSYNEQF
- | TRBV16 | ASSQFGGSGNTIY
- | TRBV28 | ASSPDRPYEQY
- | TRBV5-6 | ASSFISASGGLNEQF
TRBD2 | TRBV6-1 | ASSEEELAGGNNEQF
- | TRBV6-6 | ASSYDARDYYGYT
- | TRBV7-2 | ASSLAVVGDTEAF
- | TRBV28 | ASSLGRTEIISPLH
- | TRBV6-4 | ASRNSGGRNYGYT
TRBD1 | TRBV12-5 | ASGSKQRQGWTEAF
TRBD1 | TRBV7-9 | ASSLGTGSTEAF
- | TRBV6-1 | ASSEMDSPAYEQY
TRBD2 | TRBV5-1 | ASKAGGPNTGELF
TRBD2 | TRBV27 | ASSLAGGPNEQF
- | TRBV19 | ASSSREGLGGYT
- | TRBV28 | ASKGPAMGTQY
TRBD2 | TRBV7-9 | ASSLVDSGGRQETQY
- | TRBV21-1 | ASSKKPRDTDTQY
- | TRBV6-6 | ASSYLGRVGEQY